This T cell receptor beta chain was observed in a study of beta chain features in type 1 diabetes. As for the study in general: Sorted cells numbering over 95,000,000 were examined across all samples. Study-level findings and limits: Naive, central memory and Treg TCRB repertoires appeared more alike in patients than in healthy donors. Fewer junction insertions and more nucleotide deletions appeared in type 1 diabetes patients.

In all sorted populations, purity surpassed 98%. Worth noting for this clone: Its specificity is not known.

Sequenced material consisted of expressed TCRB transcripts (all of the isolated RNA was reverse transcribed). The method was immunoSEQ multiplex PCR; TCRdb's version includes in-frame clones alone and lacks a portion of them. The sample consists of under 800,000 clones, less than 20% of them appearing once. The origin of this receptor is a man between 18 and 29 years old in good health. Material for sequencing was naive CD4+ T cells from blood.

Written as DNA, the CDR3 is TGTGCCAGCAGCTTAGTGGGGACCCCCCGTGTCAATCAGCCCCAGCATTTT. Protein product: CASSLVGTPRVNQPQHF. The chain uses TRBV7-2 and TRBJ1-5, with D perhaps matching TRBD1 (5 bases). The ends were cut back, 1 base at V and 3 bases at J, with 16 bases in the middle. CDR1 and CDR2 (germline): SGHTA, FQGNSA. The CDR3 has 17 residues.